This passage covers 16 T cell receptor beta chains from one sample sequenced in a study of neurological immune-mediated disorders. TCRdb re-derived calls from the 5' RACE reads in MiXCR, one entry per CDR3 protein. The sample has more than 40,000 distinct CDR3 sequences; about 14% are singletons. The sequencing input was CD4+ T cells from blood. These receptors originate from a woman aged 55-75 years with HTLV-1-associated myelopathy (HAM/TSP).

This clonotype was counted at least ten times. CDR3 amino acids: CASSLAPGAKNIQYF. The CDR3 nucleotides read TGCGCCAGCAGCTTGGCCCCGGGGGCCAAAAACATTCAGTACTTC. The chain is built from TRBV5-1 and TRBJ2-4, with D possibly TRBD2 on 5 matching bases. The V gene lost 0 bases and the J gene lost 1 base, with 8 bases spanning the gap. There are 15 residues in the CDR3. Per the germline V gene, CDR1 is SGHRS and CDR2 is YFSETQ.

In its sample, this clonotype was seen many times. The J gene is TRBJ1-1, the V gene TRBV2, with D tentatively TRBD1 (6 bases). Trimming left V 6 bases short and J 0 bases short, with 11 bases between. This CDR3 has 14 residues. The V gene's germline CDR1 is SNHLY and CDR2 FYNNEI. The CDR3 DNA is TGTGCCAGCAGGGGGGCTCGGGTGAACACTGAAGCTTTCTTT. Protein: CASRGARVNTEAFF.

This clonotype showed up many times. V gene TRBV11-2 combines with J gene TRBJ2-6; D may be TRBD1 (6 bases). There are 15 residues in the CDR3. Trimming took 5 bases from V and 2 from J, leaving 10 bases between them. CDR1 and CDR2 from the germline V gene are SGHAT and FQNNGV. The DNA for the CDR3 is TGTGCCAGCAGCCTGCACAGGGCTGGGGCCAACGTCCTGACTTTC. It codes for CASSLHRAGANVLTF.

The table lists this clonotype with many counts. The rearrangement links TRBV20-1 to TRBJ1-2; D gene ambiguous. Germline V gene lookup returns CDR1 DFQATT and CDR2 SNEGSKA (reference sequence). The CDR3 spans 13 residues. V was clipped by 5 bases and J by 3 bases, with 13 bases between them. The CDR3 sequence: CSAFSRTDYGYTF. The DNA of the CDR3 is TGCAGTGCTTTTAGTCGGACCGACTATGGCTACACCTTC.

Details on this clonotype: This may come from a read error, since a much larger clone is one base off. The chain couples TRBV5-1 to TRBJ1-2; D is unclear. Per germline, CDR1 SGHRS and CDR2 YFSETQ. Trimming removed 4 bases at V and 8 bases at J, with 30 bases between. This CDR3 contains 18 residues. The CDR3 is CASSGFGVPSQDFGGYTF. CDR3 DNA sequence: TGCGCCAGCAGCGGGTTTGGGGTCCCCTCTCAAGACTTCGGGGGCTACACCTTC.

This clonotype was counted many times. The chain carries TRBV29-1 and TRBJ1-1; D is unclear. Trimming cost V 6 bases and J 1 base, with 12 bases left between them. This CDR3 contains 13 residues. Germline V gives CDR1 SQVTM, CDR2 ANQGSEA. CDR3 sequence (DNA): TGCAGCGTCTTGCCATCCGGGAACACTGAAGCTTTCTTT. Residues: CSVLPSGNTEAFF.

This clonotype appeared many times. The rearrangement joins TRBV6-5 to TRBJ1-1; 10 positions match TRBD1. Germline V gives CDR1 MNHEY, CDR2 SVGAGI. V lost 6 bases to trimming and J lost 1 base; unmatched junction nucleotides: 2. The CDR3 is 14 residues long. The CDR3 loop is CASRDRGKNTEAFF. CDR3 coding DNA: TGTGCCAGCAGGGACAGGGGGAAGAACACTGAAGCTTTCTTT.

The sample holds many counts of this clonotype. The rearrangement links TRBV6-6 to TRBJ2-2; D ambiguous. The CDR3 has 16 residues. Germline V gene sequence: CDR1 MNHNY, CDR2 SVGAGI (reference sequence). V was trimmed by 2 bases and J by 0 bases, leaving 10 bases between them. The CDR3 reads CASSYPPTANTGELFF. CDR3 sequence (DNA): TGTGCCAGCAGTTACCCCCCGACGGCGAACACCGGGGAGCTGTTTTTT.

This clonotype was counted many times. The chain has TRBV5-1 and TRBJ2-6; the D gene is possibly TRBD1 (6 bases). V dropped 4 bases and J dropped 2 bases, with 19 bases sitting between them. The CDR3 length is 18 residues. Per the germline V gene, CDR1 is SGHRS and CDR2 is YFSETQ. This CDR3 reads CASSPGGPGWPGANVLTF. The CDR3 bases are TGCGCCAGCAGCCCTGGGGGCCCCGGGTGGCCTGGGGCCAACGTCCTGACTTTC.

In this sample, this clonotype turned up many times. J is TRBJ2-3 and V is TRBV13; TRBD1 or TRBD2 may be the D gene (5 bases each). Trimming took 6 bases from V and 1 from J, leaving 14 bases between them. Germline lookup yields CDR1 PRHDT and CDR2 FYEKMQ (reference sequence). The CDR3 length is 15 residues. The CDR3, as DNA: TGTGCCAGCAGTTCGAACTTGGGGGGCACAGATACGCAGTATTTT. Amino acids: CASSSNLGGTDTQYF.

There are many counts of this clonotype. The CDR3 DNA is TGCAGTGCTAGGGGGGGACAGGGGGTACAGATCTCCTACGAGCAGTACTTC. Protein: CSARGGQGVQISYEQYF. This chain links TRBV20-1 with TRBJ2-7; 11 bases align to TRBD1. V lost 3 bases to trimming and J lost 0 bases; unmatched junction nucleotides: 10. This CDR3 has 17 amino acids. Germline V gene data show CDR1 as DFQATT and CDR2 as SNEGSKA (reference sequence).

This clonotype was recorded at least ten times. This chain joins TRBV4-1 and TRBJ2-3; the match to TRBD1 covers 7 bases. Germline CDR1 reads MGHRA; CDR2 reads YSYEKL. This CDR3 comprises 14 residues. The trim removed 0 bases at V and 12 bases at J, leaving 9 bases unmatched. CDR3 nucleotides: TGCGCCAGCAGCCAAGATCAGGGGGACACCCCACAGTATTTT. As protein: CASSQDQGDTPQYF.

Details on this clonotype: Possible read error: a much larger clone is one base away. This sequence joins TRBV2 and TRBJ1-2; unclear D gene. The CDR3 is made up of 13 amino acids. Germline lookup yields CDR1 SNHLY and CDR2 FYNNEI. This CDR3 reads CSSSDNWVGGYTF. The CDR3 DNA reads as TGTTCCAGCAGTGATAACTGGGTTGGGGGCTACACCTTC.

The sample holds many counts of this clonotype. This chain uses TRBV29-1 with TRBJ2-2; tentative D call: TRBD1 (5 bases). Per germline, CDR1 SQVTM and CDR2 ANQGSEA. The CDR3 has 13 amino acids. V was clipped by 6 bases and J by 0 bases, with 8 bases between them. In DNA, the CDR3 is TGCAGCGTCGCGGACACGAACACCGGGGAGCTGTTTTTT. This gives the protein CSVADTNTGELFF.

This clonotype came up many times. The rearrangement links TRBV3-1 to TRBJ2-5; D not certain. This CDR3 is built from 15 residues. Germline CDR1 LGHDT, CDR2 YNNKEL (reference sequence). Trimming cost V 0 bases and J 1 base, with 9 bases left between them. CDR3 nucleotides: TGTGCCAGCAGCCAAGATGCGGCTACCCAAGAGACCCAGTACTTC. Residues: CASSQDAATQETQYF.

As regards this clonotype: Lacking the conserved final phenylalanine or tryptophan, this CDR3 likely reflects a read error. The chain employs TRBV29-1 and TRBJ2-3; 8 nucleotides align to TRBD2. After removal of 5 bases from V and 5 bases from J, the junction contained 9 bases not matched to a gene. CDR1 is SQVTM and CDR2 is ANQGSEA in the germline V gene. The CDR3 covers 14 residues. DNA for the CDR3: TGCAGCGTTAGCGGGGGCCCCATAGGAGATACGCAGTATATT. Protein sequence: CSVSGGPIGDTQYI.